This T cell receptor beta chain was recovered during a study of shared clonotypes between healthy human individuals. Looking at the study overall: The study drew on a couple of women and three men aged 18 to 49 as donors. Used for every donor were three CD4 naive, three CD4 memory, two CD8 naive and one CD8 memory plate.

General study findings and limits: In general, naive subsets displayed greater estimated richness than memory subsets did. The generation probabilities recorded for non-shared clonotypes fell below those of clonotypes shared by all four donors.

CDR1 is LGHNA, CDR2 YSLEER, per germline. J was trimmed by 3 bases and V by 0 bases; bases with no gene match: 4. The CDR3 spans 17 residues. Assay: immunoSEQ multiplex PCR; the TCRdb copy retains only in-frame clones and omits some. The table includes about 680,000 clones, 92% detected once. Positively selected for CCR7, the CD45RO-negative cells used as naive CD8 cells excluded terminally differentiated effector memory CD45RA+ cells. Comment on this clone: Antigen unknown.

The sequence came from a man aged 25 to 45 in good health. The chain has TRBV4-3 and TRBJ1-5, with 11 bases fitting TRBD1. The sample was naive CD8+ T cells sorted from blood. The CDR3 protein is CASSQDLGQGANQPQHF. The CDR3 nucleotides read TGCGCCAGCAGCCAAGATCTCGGACAGGGGGCCAATCAGCCCCAGCATTTT.